This is a list of T cell receptor beta chains from one sample in a study of relationships among human T cell subsets. Via MiXCR, TCRdb re-called the multiplex PCR reads, giving one row per CDR3 protein. This table has about 14,000 distinct CDR3 sequences, about 60% appearing once. Sequenced input: Tregs sorted from blood. Receptor source: a middle-aged man in good health. Each CDR3 is given with its conserved first and last residue. A D gene is named only where the DNA matches it firmly. For some rows the clone size is stated as once, few or many, or as a class when expanded; others skip it.

d_call	v_call	clone_size	j_call	cdr3_aa	cdr3_nt
NA	TRBV20-1	NA	TRBJ1-6	CSAVGGSSYNSPLHF	TGCAGTGCGGTGGGAGGGAGCTCCTATAATTCACCCCTCCACTTT
TRBD2	TRBV6-5	NA	TRBJ2-1	CASSRTSGRIDEQFF	TGTGCCAGCAGCCGGACTAGCGGGAGAATAGATGAGCAGTTCTTC
TRBD1	TRBV29-1	NA	TRBJ1-2	CSVDRTGANGYTF	TGCAGCGTTGATAGGACAGGGGCGAATGGCTACACCTTC
NA	TRBV24-1	NA	TRBJ2-7	CATSPTPRQAVVGTYEQYF	TGTGCCACCAGTCCCACCCCTCGACAGGCCGTCGTAGGGACCTACGAGCAGTACTTC
NA	TRBV6-6	NA	TRBJ2-5	CASNSRDTLKTQYF	TGTGCCAGCAACTCCCGGGACACCCTGAAGACCCAGTACTTC
TRBD1	TRBV27	few	TRBJ1-2	CASSPRQGDYGYTF	TGTGCCAGCAGTCCCCGACAGGGAGACTATGGCTACACCTTC
NA	TRBV16	NA	TRBJ1-5	CASSQDPPTSQHF	TGTGCCAGCAGCCAAGATCCTCCAACTTCCCAGCATTTT
TRBD1	TRBV12-3/TRBV12-4	NA	TRBJ1-6	CASSFTGGSPLHF	TGTGCCAGCAGTTTCACAGGGGGTTCACCCCTCCACTTT
NA	TRBV28	NA	TRBJ1-1	CASSKPGLPTEAFF	TGTGCCAGCAGTAAGCCCGGACTTCCCACTGAAGCTTTCTTT
NA	TRBV25-1	once	TRBJ2-7	CASSEMGIRLEQYF	TGTGCCAGCAGTGAAATGGGTATTCGTCTCGAGCAGTACTTC
NA	TRBV11-2	NA	TRBJ2-2	CASSTQGTGELFF	TGTGCCAGCAGCACCCAAGGCACCGGGGAGCTGTTTTTT
NA	TRBV12-3/TRBV12-4	once	TRBJ2-1	CASTTHVGLGGDEQFF	TGTGCCAGCACAACCCACGTGGGGCTTGGGGGTGATGAGCAGTTCTTC
NA	TRBV6-1	NA	TRBJ1-1	CASSERGGNTEAFF	TGTGCCAGCAGTGAAAGGGGCGGGAACACTGAAGCTTTCTTT
TRBD2	TRBV4-2	NA	TRBJ2-1	CASSRQRASGNEQFF	TGTGCCAGCAGCCGTCAGAGGGCTAGCGGCAATGAGCAGTTCTTC
TRBD1	TRBV6-5	NA	TRBJ2-2	CASSYSGAGGTVKTGELFF	TGTGCCAGCAGTTACTCGGGGGCAGGGGGAACGGTAAAAACCGGGGAGCTGTTTTTT
NA	TRBV10-3	NA	TRBJ1-2	CAISGSLLPLRGRPLYGYTF	TGTGCCATCAGTGGGTCTCTCCTTCCCTTGAGAGGGAGGCCCCTCTATGGCTACACCTTC
TRBD1	TRBV20-1	NA	TRBJ2-7	CSAREPLPTGNEQYF	TGCAGTGCTAGAGAACCCCTACCGACAGGGAACGAGCAGTACTTC
NA	TRBV12-3/TRBV12-4	NA	TRBJ2-5	CASSRTPKGETQYF	TGTGCCAGCAGTAGGACCCCTAAGGGGGAGACCCAGTACTTC
NA	TRBV4-2	once	TRBJ2-1	CASSSSGPQRHNEQFF	TGTGCCAGCAGCTCCTCGGGACCGCAAAGGCACAATGAGCAGTTCTTC
TRBD2	TRBV27	NA	TRBJ2-2	CASSLLAAGELFF	TGTGCCAGCAGTTTACTAGCGGCCGGGGAGCTGTTTTTT
NA	TRBV20-1	NA	TRBJ1-1	CSAHQTGNTEAFF	TGCAGTGCCCACCAGACAGGGAACACTGAAGCTTTCTTT
NA	TRBV4-1	NA	TRBJ2-4	CASSPLGGLANIQYF	TGCGCCAGCAGCCCCCTTGGGGGGTTGGCGAACATTCAGTACTTC
NA	TRBV7-8	few	TRBJ1-5	CASSLDPDSNQPQHF	TGTGCCAGCAGCTTAGATCCCGACAGCAATCAGCCCCAGCATTTT
NA	TRBV4-1	NA	TRBJ1-2	CASSQAMGGYTF	TGCGCCAGCAGCCAAGCCATGGGCGGCTACACCTTC
NA	TRBV28	few	TRBJ2-7	CASSPGQLTGKQYF	TGTGCCAGCAGCCCCGGACAGCTTACGGGCAAGCAGTACTTC
NA	TRBV11-1	NA	TRBJ2-3	CASSLVADTQYF	TGTGCCAGCAGCTTAGTAGCCGATACGCAGTATTTT
TRBD2	TRBV14	NA	TRBJ2-2	CAGSQQTSDYGELFF	TGTGCCGGCAGCCAACAAACTAGCGACTACGGGGAGCTGTTTTTT
NA	TRBV30	NA	TRBJ2-2	CAWSVRGLAGELFF	TGTGCCTGGAGTGTACGCGGCCTGGCCGGGGAGCTGTTTTTT
NA	TRBV4-1	few	TRBJ2-3	CASSQAGWLASTDTQYF	TGCGCCAGCAGCCAAGCGGGCTGGCTAGCGAGCACAGATACGCAGTATTTT
NA	TRBV5-6	few	TRBJ1-1	CASSLIGNTEAFF	TGTGCCAGCAGCTTGATCGGGAACACTGAAGCTTTCTTT
NA	TRBV4-1	few	TRBJ2-3	CASRKRVAANTDTQYF	TGCGCCAGCCGAAAGCGGGTAGCGGCTAACACAGATACGCAGTATTTT
NA	TRBV3-1	once	TRBJ2-5	CASSRAGRQYQETQYF	TGTGCCAGCAGCCGCGCTGGAAGGCAGTACCAAGAGACCCAGTACTTC
NA	TRBV10-3	NA	TRBJ1-5	CAIARADSDQPQHF	TGTGCCATCGCGCGGGCGGATAGCGATCAGCCCCAGCATTTT
NA	TRBV4-2	NA	TRBJ2-5	CASSQESRRVGVVETQYF	TGTGCCAGCAGCCAAGAATCACGCAGGGTGGGGGTCGTGGAGACCCAGTACTTC
TRBD1	TRBV20-1	NA	TRBJ1-1	CSAVRLPGQGGDTEAFF	TGCAGTGCTGTCAGATTACCGGGACAGGGTGGGGACACTGAAGCTTTCTTT
TRBD2	TRBV20-1	NA	TRBJ2-1	CSASGLAGGDNEQFF	TGCAGTGCCAGCGGACTAGCGGGGGGGGACAATGAGCAGTTCTTC
NA	TRBV10-2	NA	TRBJ1-2	CATSTANYGYTF	TGCGCCACCTCGACGGCTAACTATGGCTACACCTTC
TRBD2	TRBV29-1	once	TRBJ2-1	CSVTSGSSYNEQFF	TGCAGCGTTACTAGCGGTAGCTCCTACAATGAGCAGTTCTTC
NA	TRBV19	NA	TRBJ2-5	CASSSGPSYQETQYF	TGTGCCAGTAGTAGCGGACCGTCGTACCAAGAGACCCAGTACTTC
TRBD1	TRBV6-1	NA	TRBJ2-3	CASSRYRDRGRDTQYF	TGTGCCAGCAGTCGCTACCGGGACAGGGGGCGAGATACGCAGTATTTT
NA	TRBV12-3/TRBV12-4	NA	TRBJ2-1	CASSLKDSLYNEQFF	TGTGCCAGCAGTTTAAAGGACTCTCTCTACAATGAGCAGTTCTTC
TRBD2	TRBV7-3	NA	TRBJ2-1	CASSVLAGVNEQFF	TGTGCCAGCAGCGTACTAGCGGGGGTTAATGAGCAGTTCTTC
NA	TRBV28	NA	TRBJ1-2	CASSSADTYYGYTF	TGTGCCAGCAGTTCCGCGGACACCTACTATGGCTACACCTTC
NA	TRBV28	NA	TRBJ1-5	CASNSNWRDGNQPQHF	TGTGCCAGCAACTCAAATTGGCGTGATGGCAATCAGCCCCAGCATTTT
NA	TRBV20-1	few	TRBJ2-5	CSASRDNQETQYF	TGCAGTGCTAGCCGGGACAACCAAGAGACCCAGTACTTC
TRBD2	TRBV20-1	once	TRBJ2-7	CSAAVVLAGGYEQYF	TGCAGTGCCGCTGTGGTACTAGCGGGAGGGTACGAGCAGTACTTC
NA	TRBV7-8	NA	TRBJ1-6	CASSLAPLAPSSYNSPLHF	TGTGCCAGCAGCTTAGCGCCGCTTGCGCCGAGCTCCTATAATTCACCCCTCCACTTT
NA	TRBV11-2	NA	TRBJ2-7	CASSLVPFSYEQYF	TGTGCCAGCAGCTTAGTGCCGTTCTCCTACGAGCAGTACTTC
NA	TRBV12-3/TRBV12-4	few	TRBJ1-2	CASSPGPGNYGYTF	TGTGCCAGCAGTCCGGGGCCTGGGAACTATGGCTACACCTTC
TRBD2	TRBV11-2	NA	TRBJ2-1	CASSAGGPKNEQFF	TGTGCCAGCAGCGCGGGAGGGCCTAAGAATGAGCAGTTCTTC
NA	TRBV20-1	NA	TRBJ2-3	CSARDLSGSDTQYF	TGCAGTGCTAGAGATCTCTCGGGATCAGATACGCAGTATTTT
TRBD2	TRBV20-1	NA	TRBJ2-1	CSARPQREWNEQFF	TGCAGTGCTAGACCTCAGCGGGAGTGGAATGAGCAGTTCTTC
NA	TRBV28	NA	TRBJ2-3	CASSLLDSDTQYF	TGTGCCAGCAGTTTATTAGACTCAGATACGCAGTATTTT